These 23 T cell receptor beta chains were all obtained from the same sample, sequenced in a study of T cells in Graves' hyperthyroidism and ophthalmopathy. RNA transcripts served as the template for amplifying TCR beta CDR3 regions. HTBI primers were employed in a first-round RT-PCR of the TCR CDR3. TCRdb called the multiplex PCR reads again in MiXCR, with one record for every CDR3 protein. Of about 560,000 distinct CDR3 sequences in the sample, about 14% were seen once. Specimen: blood. Source of these receptors: a woman in her thirties or forties with Graves' hyperthyroidism.

This clonotype was counted ten times or more. V is TRBV14 and J is TRBJ2-1; 9 positions match TRBD2. V was clipped by 1 base and J by 7 bases; unmatched bases: 5. Germline values: CDR1 SGHDN, CDR2 FVKESK. The CDR3 runs to 15 residues. The CDR3 nucleotides read TGTGCCAGCAGCCAAGTTGCGGGAGGGGTAAATGAGCAGTTCTTC. This encodes CASSQVAGGVNEQFF. Full variable domain (rest looked up from reference TRBV14 and TRBJ2-1): EAGVTQFPSHSVIEKGQTVTLRCDPISGHDNLYWYRRVMGKEIKFLLHFVKESKQDESGMPNNRFLAERTGGTYSTLKVQPAELEDSGVYFCASSQVAGGVNEQFFGPGTRLTVL.

The table lists this clonotype with many counts. The CDR3 DNA reads TGTGCCTGGAGTTTGGAGGGTATCACTGAAGCTTTCTTT. Protein sequence: CAWSLEGITEAFF. This rearrangement joins TRBV30 to TRBJ1-1; D not certain. The germline gives CDR1 GTSNPN, CDR2 SVGIG (reference sequence). The length of the CDR3 is 13 residues. Between the trimmed V and J ends, which lost 2 bases and 4 bases, there was a span of 11 bases.

There are many counts of this clonotype. The genes are TRBV20-1 and TRBJ2-7; 12 nucleotides match TRBD2. Germline assignment: CDR1 DFQATT and CDR2 SNEGSKA (reference sequence). The junction had 3 bases not matched to a gene; V was cut back by 3 bases and J by 6 bases. The CDR3 is made up of 13 amino acids. The CDR3 protein is CSARTSGSGEQYF. CDR3 nucleotides: TGCAGTGCTAGGACTAGCGGGAGTGGCGAGCAGTACTTC.

This clonotype has just a few counts. For the CDR3, the DNA is TGTGCCAGCAGTTCCCAAATGGGGGCCGGGGAGCTGTTTTTT. This sequence encodes CASSSQMGAGELFF. The chain employs TRBV12-3 or TRBV12-4 and TRBJ2-2; the D call may be TRBD1 or TRBD2 (5 bases each). The length of the CDR3 is 14 residues. Trimming left V 4 bases short and J 6 bases short, with 12 bases between.

The CDR3 coding sequence is TGTGCCAGCAGCTACCTAGGGGGCGGTAATGAAAAACTGTTTTTT. Amino acids: CASSYLGGGNEKLFF. The rearrangement joins TRBV9 to TRBJ1-4; TRBD1 aligns across 7 bases. With V trimmed by 4 bases and J by 4 bases, 7 bases remained unmatched. The CDR3 is made up of 15 amino acids. CDR1 is SGDLS and CDR2 is YYNGEE in the germline V gene.

This clonotype was recorded many times. The chain employs TRBV18 and TRBJ2-1; D unresolved. This CDR3 region has 13 residues. Trimming shortened V by 0 bases and J by 7 bases, and 7 bases separated the two germline ends. Per the germline V gene, CDR1 is KGHSH and CDR2 is LQKENI. This chain's CDR3 is CASSPPTLNEQFF. CDR3 sequence (DNA): TGTGCCAGCTCACCACCTACACTTAATGAGCAGTTCTTC.

This clonotype was detected a few times. This chain joins TRBV7-9 and TRBJ2-5; tentative D call: TRBD1 (5 bases). The germline V and J ends were trimmed by 5 bases and 3 bases, with 16 bases remaining between them. CDR3 size: 15 residues. Per germline, CDR1 SEHNR and CDR2 FQNEAQ (reference sequence). The CDR3 sequence: CASSANVRAEETQYF. CDR3 coding DNA: TGTGCCAGCAGCGCCAATGTCAGGGCGGAAGAGACCCAGTACTTC.

At least ten counts were recorded for this clonotype. The V gene is TRBV11-2, the J gene TRBJ2-1; 11 bases line up with TRBD2. Germline V gene data show CDR1 as SGHAT and CDR2 as FQNNGV. The CDR3 has 17 residues. V trimming: 4 bases; J trimming: 4 bases; junction bases outside the gene matches: 9. CDR3 sequence (DNA): TGTGCCAGCAGCTCCAGGGGGACTAGCGGATTATACAATGAGCAGTTCTTC. It codes for CASSSRGTSGLYNEQFF.

The table lists this clonotype with a count of one. The chain links TRBV20-1 to TRBJ2-3; 13 bases align to TRBD2. Germline lookup yields CDR1 DFQATT and CDR2 SNEGSKA (reference sequence). The CDR3 has 16 amino acids. Losses at the gene ends were 0 bases for V and 5 bases for J; bases not matched to a gene: 5. The DNA of the CDR3 is TGCAGTGCTAGAGATCGGACTAGCGGGGGCATAGATACGCAGTATTTT. Translating gives CSARDRTSGGIDTQYF.

This clonotype was counted at least ten times. The chain links TRBV5-1 to TRBJ2-3; no definite D call. Looked up from germline, CDR1 is SGHRS and CDR2 is YFSETQ. Trimming left V 4 bases short and J 0 bases short, with 9 bases between. This CDR3 has 14 amino acids. CDR3: CASSKDPSTDTQYF. The CDR3 nucleotides read TGCGCCAGCAGCAAGGACCCGAGCACAGATACGCAGTATTTT.

The chain has TRBV7-9 and TRBJ1-2; D might be TRBD1 (6 bases). The CDR3 spans 14 residues. Germline V gene data show CDR1 as SEHNR and CDR2 as FQNEAQ (reference sequence). The V end lost 0 bases, the J end lost 6 bases, and 11 bases lay between the germline ends. Here the CDR3 DNA reads TGTGCCAGCAGCTTAGCCGGGGGCGACGATGGCTACACCTTC. Amino acid sequence: CASSLAGGDDGYTF.

This clonotype was counted ten times or more. CDR3 amino acids: CAYIQATEAFF. The CDR3 DNA reads as TGTGCCTACATACAGGCCACTGAAGCTTTCTTT. The V gene is TRBV30, the J gene TRBJ1-1, with D possibly matching TRBD1 (5 bases). This CDR3 comprises 11 residues. Germline CDR1 and CDR2: GTSNPN and SVGIG (reference sequence). Trimming left V 7 bases short and J 4 bases short, with 10 bases between.

The table lists this clonotype with many counts. This sequence joins TRBV6-1 and TRBJ1-2; 7 positions agree with TRBD1. Germline assignment: CDR1 MNHNS and CDR2 SASEGT. Germline trimming cut 2 bases from V and 5 bases from J; bases unmatched to any gene: 5. This CDR3 is 14 amino acids long. For the CDR3, the DNA is TGTGCCAGCAGTGAATCGGGACAGAGATATGGCTACACCTTC. Translating gives CASSESGQRYGYTF.

This clonotype was detected a few times. An end of the junction differs from the germline gene, which may be a read error. The chain carries TRBV12-3 or TRBV12-4 and TRBJ1-1; D not resolved. The CDR3 totals 14 residues. The CDR3 loop is CASSFNLRYTETFF. CDR3 coding DNA: TGTGCCAGCAGTTTTAATCTAAGGTACACTGAAACTTTCTTT.

To note about this clonotype: This may be a read error, as it is one base from a much larger clone. The rearrangement joins TRBV19 to TRBJ2-7, with a weak D call TRBD2 (6 bases). The V and J ends lost 2 bases and 5 bases respectively, with 16 bases between them. This CDR3 has 15 amino acids. The germline V gene encodes CDR1 LNHDA and CDR2 SQIVND (reference sequence). The CDR3 loop reads CASSIFTGDGNEQYF. The CDR3 DNA is TGTGCCAGTAGTATATTCACGGGAGACGGTAACGAGCAGTACTTC. The variable domain in full, completed from reference TRBV19 and TRBJ2-7, reads DGGITQSPKYLFRKEGQNVTLSCEQNLNHDAMYWYRQDPGQGLRLIYYSQIVNDFQKGDIAEGYSVSREKKESFPLTVTSAQKNPTAFYLCASSIFTGDGNEQYFGPGTRLTVT.

This clonotype was observed many times. The V gene is TRBV28, the J gene TRBJ2-1; D may be TRBD2 (5 bases). The CDR3 is 13 residues long. Germline CDR1 is MDHEN and CDR2 is SYDVKM. Trimming took 3 bases from V and 8 from J, leaving 11 bases between them. CDR3 sequence reads: CASSFRGLHEQFF. CDR3 coding DNA: TGTGCCAGCAGTTTCCGGGGTCTGCATGAGCAGTTCTTC.

This clonotype was seen ten or more times. This chain connects TRBV12-3 or TRBV12-4 to TRBJ2-7; TRBD2 matches 7 bases. CDR3 size: 18 residues. Trimming at V came to 6 bases and at J to 2 bases, leaving 19 bases not matched to a gene. The CDR3 spells CASSWGRGGAGVTYEQYF. For the CDR3, the DNA is TGTGCCAGCAGCTGGGGACGGGGTGGGGCGGGAGTAACCTACGAGCAGTACTTC.

The chain joins TRBV18 to TRBJ2-2; TRBD1 matches at 7 bases. In germline, CDR1 is KGHSH, CDR2 LQKENI. Trimming removed 3 bases from V and 0 bases from J; junction bases left unmatched: 1. CDR3 length: 15 residues. CDR3 nucleotides: TGTGCCAGCTCACCGGACAGGACGAACACCGGGGAGCTGTTTTTT. Translation gives CASSPDRTNTGELFF.

The genes are TRBV10-3 and TRBJ2-2; TRBD2 matches 14 bases. The CDR3 runs to 17 residues. Germline assignment: CDR1 ENHRY and CDR2 SYGVKD. V shed 7 bases, J shed 2 bases, and the junction held 6 bases outside the gene matches. The CDR3 here is CAIKTTSGRANTGELFF. As DNA, the CDR3 is TGTGCCATCAAGACGACTAGCGGGAGGGCCAACACCGGGGAGCTGTTTTTT.

This clonotype was seen many times. The chain links TRBV5-1 to TRBJ1-1; the match to TRBD1 covers 8 bases. The CDR3 covers 15 residues. Per the germline V gene, CDR1 is SGHRS and CDR2 is YFSETQ. The ends lost 4 bases at V and 1 base at J; junction bases unmatched: 6. This chain's CDR3 is CASSKRGTGNTEAFF. The CDR3, as DNA: TGCGCCAGCAGCAAGAGGGGGACAGGGAACACTGAAGCTTTCTTT.

This clonotype has ten or more counts. This rearrangement joins TRBV5-1 to TRBJ2-2, with 9 bases aligning to TRBD1. CDR1 and CDR2 (germline): SGHRS, YFSETQ. This CDR3 contains 14 residues. V gave up 4 bases and J gave up 7 bases; unmatched junction bases: 5. CDR3 nucleotide sequence: TGCGCCAGCAGCGTAACAGGGGGCAGCGGGGAGCTGTTTTTT. Protein product: CASSVTGGSGELFF.

This clonotype was counted ten times or more. V gene TRBV5-1 combines with J gene TRBJ2-3, with no clear D. The CDR3 covers 16 residues. CDR1 and CDR2 from the germline V gene are SGHRS and YFSETQ. V lost 0 bases and J lost 1, with 12 bases in between. CDR3 sequence reads: CASSLVVSYRTDTQYF. CDR3 bases: TGCGCCAGCAGCTTGGTCGTTTCCTACCGCACAGATACGCAGTATTTT. The variable domain in full, with the rest retrieved from reference TRBV5-1 and TRBJ2-3, is KAGVTQTPRYLIKTRGQQVTLSCSPISGHRSVSWYQQTPGQGLQFLFEYFSETQRNKGNFPGRFSGRQFSNSRSEMNVSTLELGDSALYLCASSLVVSYRTDTQYFGPGTRLTVL.

There are a few counts of this clonotype. Just one base apart from a much larger clone, this may be a read error. The chain joins TRBV28 to TRBJ1-4; D remains ambiguous. CDR1 and CDR2 (germline): MDHEN, SYDVKM. This CDR3 region has 14 residues. CDR3 amino acids: CASSLLGPNEKLSF. The CDR3 nucleotides are TGTGCCAGCAGTTTATTGGGTCCTAATGAAAAACTGTCTTTT.